This TCR beta chain is drawn from a study of T-cell memory formation after mild COVID-19. Turning to the study itself: Largely donor-specific TCR clusters were found. Study findings and constraints: Pre-infection memory held some responding clones, suggesting pre-existing cross-reactive T cells responded.

TCRdb passed the 5' RACE reads through MiXCR, listing each CDR3 protein once. Here the sample spans 450,000 to 650,000 distinct CDR3 sequences, about a sixth being singletons. Germline V gene lookup returns CDR1 DFQATT and CDR2 SNEGSKA (reference sequence). The CDR3 spans 13 residues. V lost 4 bases and J 3 bases, leaving 12 bases between the germline ends. This clonotype appeared a few times. Its antigen is undetermined. V gene TRBV20-1 combines with J gene TRBJ1-1; D might be TRBD1 (6 bases). The sequence derives from an adult woman who had mild COVID-19 (a few samples of this study predate the infection). Cell type and time point are not known. Input material: PBMCs or a T cell subset sorted from them (not recorded which). The CDR3 here is CSANRGLDTEAFF. The DNA of the CDR3 is TGCAGTGCTAATCGGGGGCTTGACACTGAAGCTTTCTTT.